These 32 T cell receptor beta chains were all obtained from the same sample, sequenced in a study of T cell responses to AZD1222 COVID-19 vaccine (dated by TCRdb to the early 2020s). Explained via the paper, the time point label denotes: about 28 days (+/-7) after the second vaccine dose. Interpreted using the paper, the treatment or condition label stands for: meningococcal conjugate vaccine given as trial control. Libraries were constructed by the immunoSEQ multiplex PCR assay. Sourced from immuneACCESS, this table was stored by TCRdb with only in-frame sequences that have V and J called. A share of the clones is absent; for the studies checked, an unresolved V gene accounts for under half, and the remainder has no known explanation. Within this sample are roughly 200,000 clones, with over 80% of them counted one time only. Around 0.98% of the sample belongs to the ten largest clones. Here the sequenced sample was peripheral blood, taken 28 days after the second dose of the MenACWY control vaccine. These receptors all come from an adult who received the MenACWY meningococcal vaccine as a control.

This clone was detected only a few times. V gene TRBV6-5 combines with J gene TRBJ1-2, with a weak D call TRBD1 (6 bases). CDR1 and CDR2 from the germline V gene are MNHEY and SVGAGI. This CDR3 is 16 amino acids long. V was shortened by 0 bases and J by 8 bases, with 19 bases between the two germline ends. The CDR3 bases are TGTGCCAGCAGTTACTCGATAACCGGGACACCCCAAGGCTACACCTTC. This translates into CASSYSITGTPQGYTF.

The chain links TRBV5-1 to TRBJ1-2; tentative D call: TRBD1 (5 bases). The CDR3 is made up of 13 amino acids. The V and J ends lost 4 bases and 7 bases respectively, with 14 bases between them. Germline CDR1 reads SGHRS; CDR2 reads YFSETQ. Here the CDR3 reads CASSTGPMAGYTF. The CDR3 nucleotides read TGCGCCAGCAGCACAGGACCTATGGCTGGCTACACCTTC.

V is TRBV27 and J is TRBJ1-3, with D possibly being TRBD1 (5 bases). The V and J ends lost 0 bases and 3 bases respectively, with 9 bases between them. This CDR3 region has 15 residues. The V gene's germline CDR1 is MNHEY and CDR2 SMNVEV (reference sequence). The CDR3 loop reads CASSLSGTYGNTIYF. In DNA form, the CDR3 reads TGTGCCAGCAGTTTATCCGGGACCTATGGAAACACCATATATTTT.

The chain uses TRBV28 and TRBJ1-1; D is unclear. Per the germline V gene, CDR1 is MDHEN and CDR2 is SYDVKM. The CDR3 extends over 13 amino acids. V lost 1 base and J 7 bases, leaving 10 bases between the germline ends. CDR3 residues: CASSLFAGYEAFF. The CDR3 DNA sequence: TGTGCCAGCAGTTTATTCGCCGGATATGAAGCTTTCTTT.

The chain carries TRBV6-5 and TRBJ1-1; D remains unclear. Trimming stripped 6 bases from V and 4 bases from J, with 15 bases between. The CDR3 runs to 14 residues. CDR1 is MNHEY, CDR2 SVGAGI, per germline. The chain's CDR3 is CASSLQSRSTEAFF. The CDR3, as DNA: TGTGCCAGCAGCCTACAGAGTAGGAGCACTGAAGCTTTCTTT.

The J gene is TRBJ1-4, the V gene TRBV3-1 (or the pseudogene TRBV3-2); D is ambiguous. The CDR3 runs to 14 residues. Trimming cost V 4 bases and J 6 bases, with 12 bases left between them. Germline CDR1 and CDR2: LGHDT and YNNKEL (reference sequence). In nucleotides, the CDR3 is TGTGCCAGCAGCCTTTCCTTCCAGGATGAAAAACTGTTTTTT. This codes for CASSLSFQDEKLFF.

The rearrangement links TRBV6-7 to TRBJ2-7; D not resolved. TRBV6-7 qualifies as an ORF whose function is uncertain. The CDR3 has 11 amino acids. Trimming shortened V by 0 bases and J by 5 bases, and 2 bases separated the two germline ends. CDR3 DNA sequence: TGTGCCAGCAGTTACTCGAACGAGCAGTACTTC. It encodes CASSYSNEQYF.

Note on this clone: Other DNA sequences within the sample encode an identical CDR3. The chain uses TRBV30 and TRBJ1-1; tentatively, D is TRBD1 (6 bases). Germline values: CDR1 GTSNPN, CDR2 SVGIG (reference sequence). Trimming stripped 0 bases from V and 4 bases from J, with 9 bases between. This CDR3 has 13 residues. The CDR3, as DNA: TGTGCCTGGAGTGTAACAGGGAGCACTGAAGCTTTCTTT. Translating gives CAWSVTGSTEAFF.

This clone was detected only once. The CDR3: CASSPEGASFRGEAFF. CDR3 DNA sequence: TGTGCCAGCAGCCCGGAGGGGGCCTCCTTCCGTGGTGAAGCTTTCTTT. The chain carries TRBV7-8 and TRBJ1-1; 7 bases are shared with TRBD1. After removal of 5 bases from V and 7 bases from J, the junction contained 16 bases not matched to a gene. CDR1 is SGHVS and CDR2 is FQNEAQ in the germline V gene. There are 16 residues in the CDR3.

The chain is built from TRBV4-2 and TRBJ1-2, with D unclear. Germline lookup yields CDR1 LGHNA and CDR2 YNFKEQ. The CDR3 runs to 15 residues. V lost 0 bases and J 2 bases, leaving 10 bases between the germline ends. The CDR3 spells CASSQDLVGNYGYTF. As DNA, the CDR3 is TGTGCCAGCAGCCAAGATCTGGTAGGGAACTATGGCTACACCTTC.

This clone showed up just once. The CDR3 here is CASSFPSGRGHGYTF. CDR3 coding DNA: TGTGCCAGCAGTTTCCCCAGCGGCAGGGGGCATGGCTACACCTTC. This chain uses TRBV28 with TRBJ1-2; 8 positions match TRBD1. Germline V gene lookup returns CDR1 MDHEN and CDR2 SYDVKM. There are 15 residues in the CDR3. The V gene end was trimmed by 3 bases and the J gene end by 6 bases; junction bases not matched to a gene: 9.

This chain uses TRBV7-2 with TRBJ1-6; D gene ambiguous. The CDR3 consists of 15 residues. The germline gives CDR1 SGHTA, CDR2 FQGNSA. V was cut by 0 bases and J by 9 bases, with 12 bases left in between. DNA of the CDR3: TGTGCCAGCAGCTTAGCTTTGGTGTCGAGTTCACCCCTCCACTTT. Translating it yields CASSLALVSSSPLHF.

The chain's CDR3 is CASSRDPGTGVTNEKLFF. The DNA of the CDR3 is TGTGCCAGCAGCCGAGACCCCGGGACAGGGGTAACTAATGAAAAACTGTTTTTT. The V and J genes are TRBV13 and TRBJ1-4, with TRBD1 matching over 10 bases. Per the germline V gene, CDR1 is PRHDT and CDR2 is FYEKMQ (reference sequence). The CDR3 runs 18 residues. V lost 5 bases to trimming and J lost 1 base; unmatched junction nucleotides: 10. Combining the CDR3 with reference TRBV13 and TRBJ1-4 gives the whole variable domain AAGVIQSPRHLIKEKRETATLKCYPIPRHDTVYWYQQGPGQDPQFLISFYEKMQSDKGSIPDRFSAQQFSDYHSELNMSSLELGDSALYFCASSRDPGTGVTNEKLFFGSGTQLSVL.

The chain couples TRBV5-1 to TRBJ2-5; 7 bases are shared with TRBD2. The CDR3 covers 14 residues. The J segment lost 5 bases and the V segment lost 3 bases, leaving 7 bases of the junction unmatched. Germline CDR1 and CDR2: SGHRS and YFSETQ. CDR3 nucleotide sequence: TGCGCCAGCAGCTCAACCGGGACTAAGGAGACCCAGTACTTC. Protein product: CASSSTGTKETQYF.

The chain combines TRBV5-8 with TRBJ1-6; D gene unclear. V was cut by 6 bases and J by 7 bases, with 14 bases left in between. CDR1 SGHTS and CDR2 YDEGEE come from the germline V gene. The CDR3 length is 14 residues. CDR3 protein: CASTQDGRNSPLHF. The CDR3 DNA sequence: TGTGCCAGCACCCAGGACGGGCGGAATTCACCCCTCCACTTT.

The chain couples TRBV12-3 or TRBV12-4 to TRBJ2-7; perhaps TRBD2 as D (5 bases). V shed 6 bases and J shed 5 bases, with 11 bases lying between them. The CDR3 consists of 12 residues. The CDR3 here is CASSRTRNEQYF. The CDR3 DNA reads TGTGCCAGCAGCCGAACTAGGAACGAGCAGTACTTC.

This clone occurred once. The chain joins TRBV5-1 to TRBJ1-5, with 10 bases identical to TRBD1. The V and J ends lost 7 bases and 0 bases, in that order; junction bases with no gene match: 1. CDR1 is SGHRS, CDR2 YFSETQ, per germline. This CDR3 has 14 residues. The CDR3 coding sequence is TGCGCCAGCGGGACAGGGGATAGCAATCAGCCCCAGCATTTT. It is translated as CASGTGDSNQPQHF. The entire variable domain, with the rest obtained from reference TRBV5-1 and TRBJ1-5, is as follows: KAGVTQTPRYLIKTRGQQVTLSCSPISGHRSVSWYQQTPGQGLQFLFEYFSETQRNKGNFPGRFSGRQFSNSRSEMNVSTLELGDSALYLCASGTGDSNQPQHFGDGTRLSIL.

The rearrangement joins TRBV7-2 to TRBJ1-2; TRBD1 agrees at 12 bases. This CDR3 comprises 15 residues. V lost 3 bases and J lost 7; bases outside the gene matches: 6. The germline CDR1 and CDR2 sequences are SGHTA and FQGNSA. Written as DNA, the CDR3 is TGTGCCAGCAGCTTTGGGACAGGGGGCTTGGGTGGCTACACCTTC. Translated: CASSFGTGGLGGYTF. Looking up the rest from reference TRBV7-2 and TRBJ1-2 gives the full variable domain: GAGVSQSPSNKVTEKGKDVELRCDPISGHTALYWYRQSLGQGLEFLIYFQGNSAPDKSGLPSDRFSAERTGGSVSTLTIQRTQQEDSAVYLCASSFGTGGLGGYTFGSGTRLTVV.

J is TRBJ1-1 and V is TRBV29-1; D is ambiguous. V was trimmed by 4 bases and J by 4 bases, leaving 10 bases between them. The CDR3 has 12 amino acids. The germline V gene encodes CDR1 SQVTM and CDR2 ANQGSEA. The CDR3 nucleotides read TGCAGCGTTGTCGGCCTTTTCACTGAAGCTTTCTTT. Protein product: CSVVGLFTEAFF.

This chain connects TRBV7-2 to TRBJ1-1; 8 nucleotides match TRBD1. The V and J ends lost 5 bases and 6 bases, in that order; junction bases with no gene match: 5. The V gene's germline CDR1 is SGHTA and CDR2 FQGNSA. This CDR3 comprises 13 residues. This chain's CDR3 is CASSGQGSSEAFF. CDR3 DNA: TGTGCCAGCAGCGGACAGGGCTCCTCTGAAGCTTTCTTT.

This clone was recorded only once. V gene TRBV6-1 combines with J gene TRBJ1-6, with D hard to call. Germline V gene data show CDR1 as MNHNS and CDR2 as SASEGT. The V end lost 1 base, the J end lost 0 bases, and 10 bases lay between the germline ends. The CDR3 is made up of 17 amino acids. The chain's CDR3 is CASSEGIGSSYNSPLHF. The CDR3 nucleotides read TGTGCCAGCAGTGAAGGTATAGGGAGCTCCTATAATTCACCCCTCCACTTT.

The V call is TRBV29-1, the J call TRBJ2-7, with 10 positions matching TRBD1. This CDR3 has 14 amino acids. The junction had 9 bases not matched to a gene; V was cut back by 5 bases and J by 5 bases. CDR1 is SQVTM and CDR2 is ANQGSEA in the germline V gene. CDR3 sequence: CSVRNRDRGHEQYF. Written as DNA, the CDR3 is TGCAGCGTTAGAAATCGGGACAGGGGCCACGAGCAGTACTTC.

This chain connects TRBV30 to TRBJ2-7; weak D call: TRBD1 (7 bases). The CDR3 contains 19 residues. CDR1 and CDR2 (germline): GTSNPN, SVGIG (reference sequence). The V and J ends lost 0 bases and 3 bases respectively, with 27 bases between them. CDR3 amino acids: CAWSVSHWGDSGPFYEQYF. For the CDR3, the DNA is TGTGCCTGGAGTGTTTCGCACTGGGGGGACAGCGGTCCTTTCTACGAGCAGTACTTC. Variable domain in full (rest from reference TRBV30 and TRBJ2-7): SQTIHQWPATLVQPVGSPLSLECTVEGTSNPNLYWYRQAAGRGLQLLFYSVGIGQISSEVPQNLSASRPQDRQFILSSKKLLLSDSGFYLCAWSVSHWGDSGPFYEQYFGPGTRLTVT.

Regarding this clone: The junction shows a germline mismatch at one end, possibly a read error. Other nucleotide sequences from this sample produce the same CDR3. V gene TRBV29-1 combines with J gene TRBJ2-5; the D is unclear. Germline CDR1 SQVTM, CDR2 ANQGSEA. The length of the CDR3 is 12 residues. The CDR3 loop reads CSVAPTPETQYF. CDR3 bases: TGCAGCGTCGCGCCCACCCCAGAGACCCAATACTTC.

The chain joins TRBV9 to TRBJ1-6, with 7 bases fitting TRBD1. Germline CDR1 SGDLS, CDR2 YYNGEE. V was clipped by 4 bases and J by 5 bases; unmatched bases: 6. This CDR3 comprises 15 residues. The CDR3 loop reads CASSLGTANNSPLHF. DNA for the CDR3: TGTGCCAGCAGCTTAGGGACAGCCAATAATTCACCCCTCCACTTT.

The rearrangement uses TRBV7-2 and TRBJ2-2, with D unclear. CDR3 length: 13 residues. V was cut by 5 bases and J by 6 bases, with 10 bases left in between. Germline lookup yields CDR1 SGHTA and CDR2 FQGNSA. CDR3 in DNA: TGTGCCAGCAGCCCCCGATTTGCCGGGGAGCTGTTTTTT. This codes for CASSPRFAGELFF.

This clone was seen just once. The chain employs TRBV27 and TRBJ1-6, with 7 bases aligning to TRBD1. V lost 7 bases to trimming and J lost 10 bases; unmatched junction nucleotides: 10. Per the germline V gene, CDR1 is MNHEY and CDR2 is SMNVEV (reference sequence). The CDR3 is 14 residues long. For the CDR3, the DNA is TGTGCCAGCAACCTAGGGGGCGCGAGGTCACCCCTCCACTTT. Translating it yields CASNLGGARSPLHF.

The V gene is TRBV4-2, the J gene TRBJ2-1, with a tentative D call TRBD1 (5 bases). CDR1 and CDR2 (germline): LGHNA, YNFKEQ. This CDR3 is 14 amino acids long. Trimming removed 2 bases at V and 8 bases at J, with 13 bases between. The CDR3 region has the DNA TGTGCCAGCAGCCAAAGAACGGTCAGGGATGAGCAGTTCTTC. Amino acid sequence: CASSQRTVRDEQFF.

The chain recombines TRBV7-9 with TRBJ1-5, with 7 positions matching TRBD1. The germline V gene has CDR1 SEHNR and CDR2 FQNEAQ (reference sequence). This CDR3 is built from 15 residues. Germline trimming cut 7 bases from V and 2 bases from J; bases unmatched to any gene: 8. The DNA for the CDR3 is TGTGCCAGCAATAGAGGGGGCGAAGGCAATCAGCCCCAGCATTTT. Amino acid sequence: CASNRGGEGNQPQHF.

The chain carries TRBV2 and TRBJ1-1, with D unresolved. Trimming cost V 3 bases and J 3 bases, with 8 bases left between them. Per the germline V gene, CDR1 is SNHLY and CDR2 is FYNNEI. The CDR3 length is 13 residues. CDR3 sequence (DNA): TGTGCCAGCAGTGATGAAGGGTACACTGAAGCTTTCTTT. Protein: CASSDEGYTEAFF.

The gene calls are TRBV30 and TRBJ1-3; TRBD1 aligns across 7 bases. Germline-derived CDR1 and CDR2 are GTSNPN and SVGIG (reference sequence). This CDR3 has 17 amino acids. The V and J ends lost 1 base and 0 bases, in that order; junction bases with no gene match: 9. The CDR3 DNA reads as TGTGCCTGGAGTGCGGGGACAGAAGGGATCTCTGGAAACACCATATATTTT. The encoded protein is CAWSAGTEGISGNTIYF.

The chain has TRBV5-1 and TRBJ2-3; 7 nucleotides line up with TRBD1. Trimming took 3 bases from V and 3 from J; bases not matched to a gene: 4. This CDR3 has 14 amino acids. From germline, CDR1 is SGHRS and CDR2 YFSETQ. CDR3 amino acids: CASSSRQGTDTQYF. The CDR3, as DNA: TGCGCCAGCAGCTCGAGACAGGGTACAGATACGCAGTATTTT.